The rows below give T cell receptor beta chains drawn from one sample of a study of blood T cell repertoires in COVID-19. Only in-frame clones appear in the TCRdb table, and some are missing; sequencing was by immunoSEQ multiplex PCR. The sample consists of fewer than 150,000 clones, around 87% of them appearing once. Material for sequencing was peripheral blood. The receptors shown here come from a woman aged 40 to 50 with acute or convalescent COVID-19. Each CDR3 is given with its conserved first and last residue. Each record gives: V gene, CDR3 length, J gene, D gene, clone size, CDR3 DNA, CDR3 protein. The D gene is left open where the match is weak. The size of a clone is reported for some rows only, either as once, few or many, or as a class for expanded clones.

>TRBV6-5|16|TRBJ1-2|-|-
TGTGCCAGCAGTTACACTTCGGGACACCCCAAGGGGGGCTACACCTTC
CASSYTSGHPKGGYTF
>TRBV19|16|TRBJ2-2|-|-
TGTGCCAGTAGTATTCGGGCAGGGCTGAACACCGGGGAGCTGTTTTTT
CASSIRAGLNTGELFF
>TRBV7-9|13|TRBJ2-3|-|-
TGTGCCAGCACCATAACTAGCACAGATACGCAGTATTTT
CASTITSTDTQYF
>TRBV9|13|TRBJ2-6|-|-
TGTGCCAGCAGCGTTATGGGGGCCAACGTCCTGACTTTC
CASSVMGANVLTF
>TRBV13|13|TRBJ2-1|-|-
TGTGCCAGCAGCAAAGGGGCAGTCTATGAGCAGTTCTTC
CASSKGAVYEQFF
>TRBV24-1|15|TRBJ2-3|TRBD2|-
TGTGCCACCAGTGACCGGGAGGGAGTGGGAGATACGCAGTATTTT
CATSDREGVGDTQYF
>TRBV19|18|TRBJ2-1|TRBD2|-
TGTGCCAGTAGTCCTAAGGGTCCTAGCGGGAGTCCCTACAATGAGCAGTTCTTC
CASSPKGPSGSPYNEQFF
>TRBV7-2|20|TRBJ2-2|TRBD2|-
TGTGCCAGCAGCATAGCCCTAGCCGGGACTAGCGGGGGTAACACCGGGGAGCTGTTTTTT
CASSIALAGTSGGNTGELFF
>TRBV30|14|TRBJ2-1|-|-
TGTGCCTGGAGTGTACTTCTACCTTCTACTGAGCAGTTCTTC
CAWSVLLPSTEQFF
>TRBV10-3|12|TRBJ1-5|-|-
TGTGCCATCGGGGACACCAATCAGCCCCAGCATTTT
CAIGDTNQPQHF
>TRBV3-1/TRBV3-2|13|TRBJ2-1|TRBD2|-
TGTGCCAGCAGCCAAGAATCGGGGGGGGAGCAGTTCTTC
CASSQESGGEQFF
>TRBV5-5|13|TRBJ2-7|TRBD1|once
TGTGCCAGCAGCGAGCAGGGGGCGCACGAGCAGTACTTC
CASSEQGAHEQYF
>TRBV5-1|14|TRBJ2-7|-|-
TGCGCCAGCAGCTTGGGCAGAAGCTCCTACGAGCAGTACTTC
CASSLGRSSYEQYF
>TRBV29-1|12|TRBJ1-1|-|-
TGCAGCGTTAGAGCAGGGCAAACTGAAGCTTTCTTT
CSVRAGQTEAFF
>TRBV7-6|15|TRBJ2-2|-|-
TGTGCCAGCAGCTTCGGGGACTGGAACACCGGGGAGCTGTTTTTT
CASSFGDWNTGELFF
>TRBV6-5|14|TRBJ1-5|-|-
TGTGCCAGCAGTTACCTGGCAGGGTATCAGCCCCAGCATTTT
CASSYLAGYQPQHF
>TRBV19|20|TRBJ1-5|TRBD1|-
TGTGCCAGTGGCTGGCGAACCGGACAGGACCAAATCCGGGGGAATCAGCCCCAGCATTTT
CASGWRTGQDQIRGNQPQHF
>TRBV7-6|15|TRBJ2-7|TRBD1|-
TGTGCCAGCAGCTTAGCCGGGACAGGGCCCCACGAGCAGTACTTC
CASSLAGTGPHEQYF
>TRBV4-1|15|TRBJ1-2|TRBD1|once
TGCGCCAGCAGCCTCGAGGACAGGGGCCTCTATGGCTACACCTTC
CASSLEDRGLYGYTF
>TRBV28|14|TRBJ1-6|-|-
TGTGCCAGCCTTAGGGGGTCCGGTAATTCACCCCTCCACTTT
CASLRGSGNSPLHF
>TRBV4-2|16|TRBJ2-7|-|once
TGTGCCAGCAGCCAAGGGACAGCCTCTTTATTCTACGAGCAGTACTTC
CASSQGTASLFYEQYF
>TRBV2|14|TRBJ1-1|-|-
TGTGCCAGCAGTGTTTACAGCTTGAACACTGAAGCTTTCTTT
CASSVYSLNTEAFF
>TRBV7-9|19|TRBJ2-2|-|once
TGTGCCAGCAGTTCTACTGGGACAAAGGACTCTGCGAACACCGGGGAGCTGTTTTTT
CASSSTGTKDSANTGELFF
>TRBV21-1|12|TRBJ1-4|-|-
TGTGCCAGCAGCAAAGGAGAGGTGAAACTGTTTTTT
CASSKGEVKLFF
>TRBV14|14|TRBJ1-2|TRBD1|-
TGTGCCAGCAGCCTTAACAGGGGCGGGAAGGGCTACACCTTC
CASSLNRGGKGYTF
>TRBV30|11|TRBJ2-7|-|once
TGTGCCTGGAGTGTACAGTTCGAGCAGTACTTC
CAWSVQFEQYF
>TRBV15|17|TRBJ2-1|TRBD1|-
TGTGCCACCAGCAGAGCCCAGGGGGCTCGCTCCTACAATGAGCAGTTCTTC
CATSRAQGARSYNEQFF
>TRBV20-1|11|TRBJ1-4|-|once
TGCAGTGCTCCCAGAAATGAAAAACTGTTTTTT
CSAPRNEKLFF
>TRBV13|11|TRBJ2-7|-|-
TGTGCCAGCGGGGCCGGGTACGAGCAGTACTTC
CASGAGYEQYF
>TRBV6-5|13|TRBJ2-7|-|-
TGTGCCAGCAGTTACTCGACAGCCTACGAGCAGTACTTC
CASSYSTAYEQYF
>TRBV28|8|TRBJ1-2|-|few
TGTGCCAGCAGTCCCCCGGCCTTC
CASSPPAF
>TRBV28|15|TRBJ1-4|-|-
TGTGCCAGCAGTTTAGGGGGCGTATCAGATGAAAAACTGTTTTTT
CASSLGGVSDEKLFF
>TRBV6-2/TRBV6-3|15|TRBJ1-1|TRBD1|-
TGTGCCAGCAGTTACACTAGGACAGGGGATCCAGAAGCTTTCTTT
CASSYTRTGDPEAFF
>TRBV5-1|16|TRBJ2-5|-|-
TGCGCCAGCAGCTTGGGGCCCAGCGCCGGGCAAGAGACCCAGTACTTC
CASSLGPSAGQETQYF
>TRBV30|14|TRBJ2-4|TRBD1|-
TGTGCCTGGAGGGACAGGGGGGCTTCAAACATTCAGTACTTC
CAWRDRGASNIQYF
>TRBV28|15|TRBJ2-1|TRBD2|-
TGTGCCAGCAGTTTAACCAGCGGGGGAGGTAATGAGCAGTTCTTC
CASSLTSGGGNEQFF
>TRBV5-1|17|TRBJ2-3|TRBD2|-
TGCGCCAGCAGCTTACTAGCAAGCGGGAGAACCACAGATACGCAGTATTTT
CASSLLASGRTTDTQYF
>TRBV19|19|TRBJ2-3|TRBD2|-
TGTGCCAGTAGTATAGCCGGGGGAAGCGGGGAAACTAGCACAGATACGCAGTATTTT
CASSIAGGSGETSTDTQYF
>TRBV6-6|15|TRBJ1-1|TRBD1|-
TGTGCCAGCAGACTACGGGGGACAGGGTCCACTGAAGCTTTCTTT
CASRLRGTGSTEAFF
>TRBV10-3|11|TRBJ1-1|-|-
TGTGCCATCAGTGAGAGCGTTGAAGCTTTCTTT
CAISESVEAFF
>TRBV4-3|17|TRBJ1-1|TRBD1|few
TGCGCCAGCTCCGAGTGGGACCAGGGGGAAGGACTCCCTGAAGCTTTCTTT
CASSEWDQGEGLPEAFF
>TRBV7-2|15|TRBJ2-1|TRBD2|-
TGTGCCAGCAGCTTATCTAGCGGGGTCCACAATGAGCAGTTCTTC
CASSLSSGVHNEQFF
>TRBV6-5|11|TRBJ1-6|-|-
TGTGCCAGTCACAGCGGTATGACCCTCCACTTT
CASHSGMTLHF
>TRBV6-5|15|TRBJ1-2|TRBD1|-
TGTGCCAGCATTTATGCCGGGACAGGGGCATATGGCTACACCTTC
CASIYAGTGAYGYTF
>TRBV4-3|17|TRBJ1-4|TRBD1|-
TGCGCCAGCAGCCAAGATGCGGGGACAGTGGGTAATGAAAAACTGTTTTTT
CASSQDAGTVGNEKLFF
>TRBV3-1/TRBV3-2|17|TRBJ2-3|-|-
TGTGCCAGCAGCCAAGGTGGACGGGGGGCCACCACAGATACGCAGTATTTT
CASSQGGRGATTDTQYF
>TRBV7-6|16|TRBJ2-1|TRBD2|-
TGTGCCAGCAGCTTAACTAGCGGATACTCCTACAATGAGCAGTTCTTC
CASSLTSGYSYNEQFF
>TRBV18|15|TRBJ2-7|TRBD1|-
TGTGCCAGCTCGATAGCGACAGGGGGAATATACGAGCAGTACTTC
CASSIATGGIYEQYF
>TRBV5-1|16|TRBJ2-7|-|once
TGCGCCAGCAGCTTGGCCGGAGCTCCGATTATCTACGAGCAGTACTTC
CASSLAGAPIIYEQYF
>TRBV11-2|13|TRBJ1-2|-|-
TGTGCCAGCAGCTTAACAGACAACTATGGCTACACCTTC
CASSLTDNYGYTF